Below are 20 T cell receptor beta chains sequenced from a single sample in a study of T cell clonality in common variable immunodeficiency. Profiled with immunoSEQ multiplex PCR; TCRdb holds only in-frame clones, not every one. Sampling found about 52,000 clones, none seen once. Input material: peripheral blood mononuclear cells. The origin of the receptors is a person aged 18 to 75 in good health.

As concerns this clone: Read coverage stops 3 residues before the CDR3 terminus; the germline J gene supplies the remainder. V and J are TRBV6-2 or TRBV6-3 and TRBJ2-3; 8 bases agree with TRBD1. From germline, CDR1 is MNHEY and CDR2 SVGEGT. This CDR3 has 14 residues. Incomplete CDR3 DNA: TGTGCCAGCAGCTCGACAGGGGCGGGTCAGCCG. It specifies CASSSTGAGQP. The whole CDR3 sequence is CASSSTGAGQPQYF.

This clone has ten or more counts. The read finishes 3 residues shy of the CDR3 end, and the germline J gene is used to complete it. The J gene is TRBJ2-3, the V gene TRBV7-8; the D is unclear. CDR3 size: 16 residues. From germline, CDR1 is SGHVS and CDR2 FQNEAQ. V was clipped by 5 bases and J by 1 base, with 16 bases between them. CDR3 sequence reads: CASSPRLTGGTDTQYF. CDR3 bases read: TGTGCCAGCAGCCCCCGATTAACGGGTGGCACAGATACG.

This clone has a count of ten or more. Read data end 3 residues before the CDR3 end; the end is taken from the germline J gene. This chain connects TRBV19 to TRBJ1-2, with TRBD1 matching over 12 bases. J lost 4 bases, V lost 2 bases, and 14 bases had no gene match. Germline CDR1 and CDR2: LNHDA and SQIVND (reference sequence). The CDR3 is 19 amino acids. The CDR3 bases that were read are TGTGCCAGTAGTATATTCTGGGACAGGGGGCGTGTGCTCATCTATGGC. Translating gives CASSIFWDRGRVLIYG. In full, the CDR3 is CASSIFWDRGRVLIYGYTF.

This clone was observed many times. Coverage ceases 3 residues before the CDR3 finishes, and the germline J gene fills in the end. J is TRBJ1-5 and V is TRBV29-1; the match to TRBD1 covers 11 bases. Per germline, CDR1 SQVTM and CDR2 ANQGSEA. This CDR3 comprises 20 residues. V was clipped by 3 bases and J by 0 bases; unmatched bases: 16. CDR3 residues: CSVEEGQGGTGLYSNQPQHF. Partial CDR3 DNA: TGCAGCGTTGAGGAGGGACAGGGGGGTACCGGCCTCTATAGCAATCAGCCC.

This clone was detected ten times or more. The CDR3 end falls 3 residues outside the read, so it is completed with the germline J gene. This chain links TRBV19 with TRBJ2-2; 7 positions match TRBD1. The germline V gene has CDR1 LNHDA and CDR2 SQIVND (reference sequence). The CDR3 is 13 amino acids. Partial CDR3 DNA: TGTGCCAGTAGTGGACAGGATAAAGAAAAG. This sequence encodes CASSGQDKEK. The whole CDR3 sequence is CASSGQDKEKLFF.

This clone was seen many times. The CDR3 is cut off 3 residues early in the read; its end comes from the germline J gene. The chain carries TRBV18 and TRBJ2-3; D ambiguous. V gave up 2 bases and J gave up 3 bases, with 12 bases separating them. Germline loops: CDR1 KGHSH, CDR2 LQKENI. CDR3 length equals 15 residues. CDR3 sequence: CASSPRVDTTDTQYF. The CDR3 DNA, read in part, is TGTGCCAGCTCACCAAGGGTTGACACGACAGATACG.

This clone was counted many times. The read terminates 3 residues before the CDR3 end, so the remaining end is supplied by the germline J gene. J is TRBJ1-4 and V is TRBV10-3, with 12 bases that match TRBD1. Germline V gene lookup returns CDR1 ENHRY and CDR2 SYGVKD. Losses at the gene ends were 0 bases for V and 3 bases for J; bases not matched to a gene: 8. This CDR3 is built from 19 residues. The CDR3 region is CAISESEGTGGFANEKLFF. The covered CDR3 bases are TGTGCCATCAGTGAGTCGGAAGGGACAGGGGGCTTTGCTAATGAAAAA.

This clone has a count of ten or more. Incomplete CDR3 DNA: TGTGCCAGCAGCTTAGTTGAACTCGGGGAGACC. Its translation: CASSLVELGET. The whole CDR3 sequence is CASSLVELGETQYF. The chain uses TRBV7-2 and TRBJ2-5; unclear D gene. From the germline J gene comes the end of the CDR3, since the read stops 3 residues before it. This CDR3 comprises 14 residues. Germline CDR1 and CDR2: SGHTA and FQGNSA. V was pared by 1 base and J by 5 bases, with 11 bases between.

This clone was counted many times. CDR3 bases read: TGTGCCAGCAGCTTGGCAGGGGCTAACTACGAG. This codes for CASSLAGANYE. The whole CDR3 protein is CASSLAGANYEQYF. The genes are TRBV7-9 and TRBJ2-7; D might be TRBD1 (6 bases). The read is 3 residues too short to cover the CDR3 end, so that end is filled in from the germline J gene. This CDR3 comprises 14 residues. V lost 3 bases, J lost 3 bases, and 12 bases lay in between. Germline V gene lookup returns CDR1 SEHNR and CDR2 FQNEAQ (reference sequence).

This clone appeared a few times. With the read ending 3 residues before the CDR3 end, the germline J gene is used to fill in that end. This chain links TRBV7-6 with TRBJ1-1; weak D call: TRBD1 (6 bases). CDR3 size: 16 residues. CDR1 and CDR2 (germline): SGHVS, FNYEAQ. CDR3 in amino acids: CASSLVLDSPRTEAFF. The sequenced CDR3 bases are TGTGCCAGCAGCTTAGTTCTCGATTCGCCCCGGACAGAG.

In this sample, this clone turned up many times. The CDR3 end lies 3 residues beyond the end of the read and is filled in from the germline J gene. The chain links TRBV29-1 to TRBJ2-7, with a tentative D call TRBD2 (6 bases). Germline CDR1 is SQVTM and CDR2 is ANQGSEA. The CDR3 length is 15 residues. Trimming shortened V by 8 bases and J by 4 bases, and 24 bases separated the two germline ends. The CDR3 spells CSIEGSPRGTYEQYF. CDR3 DNA (partial): TGCAGCATAGAAGGGTCGCCCCGGGGGACGTACGAG.

This clone occurred many times. The CDR3 goes on 3 residues after the read ends, and that part is filled in from the germline J gene. The same CDR3 can be traced to other DNA sequences in this sample. V and J are TRBV7-9 and TRBJ1-1; 12 nucleotides line up with TRBD1. Per germline, CDR1 SEHNR and CDR2 FQNEAQ (reference sequence). The CDR3 loop spans 15 amino acids. The sequenced part of the CDR3 DNA is TGTGCCAGCAGCTTAGGGGGACAGGGGGCAATTGAG. Protein sequence: CASSLGGQGAIE. In full, the CDR3 is CASSLGGQGAIEAFF. The full variable domain, with the rest looked up from reference TRBV7-9 and TRBJ1-1, is DTGVSQNPRHKITKRGQNVTFRCDPISEHNRLYWYRQTLGQGPEFLTYFQNEAQLEKSRLLSDRFSAERPKGSFSTLEIQRTEQGDSAMYLCASSLGGQGAIEAFFGQGTRLTVV.

This clone was seen ten or more times. Sequencing ends 3 residues short of the CDR3 end; the germline J gene provides the rest. The chain couples TRBV7-2 to TRBJ2-1, with D perhaps matching TRBD1 (6 bases). Per germline, CDR1 SGHTA and CDR2 FQGNSA. V dropped 6 bases and J dropped 4 bases, with 16 bases sitting between them. CDR3 length: 15 residues. The CDR3: CASSIRDTRYNEQFF. CDR3 DNA (partial): TGTGCCAGCAGTATCCGGGACACCCGATACAATGAG.

This clone was counted many times. The read terminates 3 residues ahead of where the CDR3 ends, so the germline J gene completes it. This chain links TRBV19 with TRBJ1-2; the match to TRBD1 covers 11 bases. The CDR3 spans 13 residues. Germline V gene lookup returns CDR1 LNHDA and CDR2 SQIVND (reference sequence). The CDR3 here is CAGTGGEIGGYTF. The covered CDR3 bases are TGTGCCGGGACAGGGGGAGAAATCGGCGGC.

A few counts support this clone. The read gets to within 3 residues of the CDR3 end, and the germline J gene fills in the rest. The chain employs TRBV19 and TRBJ1-4, with 7 nucleotides matching TRBD1. CDR3 length equals 14 residues. The V gene's germline CDR1 is LNHDA and CDR2 SQIVND (reference sequence). The CDR3 reads CASSLQGSNSPLFF. Incomplete CDR3 DNA: TGTGCCAGTAGTTTACAGGGGAGCAATTCACCA. Full variable domain (missing parts from reference TRBV19 and TRBJ1-4): DGGITQSPKYLFRKEGQNVTLSCEQNLNHDAMYWYRQDPGQGLRLIYYSQIVNDFQKGDIAEGYSVSREKKESFPLTVTSAQKNPTAFYLCASSLQGSNSPLFFGSGTQLSVL.

This clone was detected only a few times. The read finishes 3 residues shy of the CDR3 end, and the germline J gene is used to complete it. The genes are TRBV18 and TRBJ1-4; D is undetermined. V was shortened by 3 bases and J by 6 bases, with 14 bases between the two germline ends. The CDR3 is made up of 15 amino acids. Germline loops: CDR1 KGHSH, CDR2 LQKENI. CDR3 bases read: TGTGCCAGCTCACCGGTTGGAGGGCGGGATGAAAAA. Translation: CASSPVGGRDEK. In full, the CDR3 is CASSPVGGRDEKLFF.

This clone was picked up a small number of times. This same CDR3 is encoded by further DNA sequences in the sample. CDR3: CASSPLRDRTPMTSGNTIYF. CDR3 bases read: TGTGCCAGCTCACCCCTCCGGGACAGAACTCCTATGACCTCTGGAAACACC. The rearrangement uses TRBV18 and TRBJ1-3, with 7 bases that match TRBD1. The read terminates 3 residues before the CDR3 end, so the remaining end is supplied by the germline J gene. The trim removed 3 bases at V and 0 bases at J, leaving 17 bases unmatched. The germline CDR1 and CDR2 sequences are KGHSH and LQKENI. The CDR3 extends over 20 amino acids.

About this clone itself: The read ends 3 residues early relative to the CDR3; the germline J gene fills the gap. J is TRBJ1-2 and V is TRBV30; D perhaps matches TRBD1 (6 bases). Germline V gene lookup returns CDR1 GTSNPN and CDR2 SVGIG (reference sequence). The CDR3 extends over 12 amino acids. CDR3 residues: CAWSRGDYDYTF. CDR3 DNA (partial): TGTGCCTGGAGCAGGGGAGATTACGAC.

This clone was seen ten or more times. The read comes to an end 3 residues before the CDR3 does, leaving the germline J gene to fill in the end. V and J are TRBV11-2 and TRBJ2-1; the match to TRBD2 covers 8 bases. The CDR3 runs to 15 residues. The trim removed 2 bases at V and 9 bases at J, leaving 9 bases unmatched. Germline CDR1 is SGHAT and CDR2 is FQNNGV. Incomplete CDR3 DNA: TGTGCCAGCAGCTTATCGGGGGGGAGGATTAGTGAG. Protein product: CASSLSGGRISE. The whole CDR3 sequence reads CASSLSGGRISEQFF.

This clone was seen repeatedly, ten times or more. The observed sequence ends 3 residues before the CDR3 terminus, with the missing tail filled in from the germline J gene. The chain employs TRBV20-1 and TRBJ2-1; 9 bases fit TRBD2. This CDR3 has 15 amino acids. Germline trimming cut 0 bases from V and 3 bases from J; bases unmatched to any gene: 3. Germline V gene data show CDR1 as DFQATT and CDR2 as SNEGSKA (reference sequence). The CDR3 protein is CSARDHSGSYNEQFF. The sequenced CDR3 bases are TGCAGTGCTAGAGATCATAGCGGGAGCTACAATGAG.